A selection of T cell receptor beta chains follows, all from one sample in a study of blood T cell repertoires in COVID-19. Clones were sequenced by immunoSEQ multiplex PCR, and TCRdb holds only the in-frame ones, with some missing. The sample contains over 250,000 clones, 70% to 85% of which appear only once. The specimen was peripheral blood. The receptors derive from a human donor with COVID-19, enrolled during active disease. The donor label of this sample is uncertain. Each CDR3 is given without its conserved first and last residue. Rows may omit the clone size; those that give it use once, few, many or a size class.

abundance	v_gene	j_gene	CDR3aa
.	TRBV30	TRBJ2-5	AWSVGTSGQETQY
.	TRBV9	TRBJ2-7	ASSRREAVYEQY
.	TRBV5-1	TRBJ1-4	ASSLGQDNEKLF
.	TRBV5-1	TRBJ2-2	ASSSTSGNTGELF
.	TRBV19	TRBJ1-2	ASNYPSVGQNYGYT
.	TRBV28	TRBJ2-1	ASSLLGGATYNEQF
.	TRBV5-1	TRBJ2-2	ASTFLQRATGELF
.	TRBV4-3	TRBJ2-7	ASSPHLSNSYEQY
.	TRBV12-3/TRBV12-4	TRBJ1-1	ASTTTVNTEAF
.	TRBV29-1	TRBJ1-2	SVEVGSIYGYT
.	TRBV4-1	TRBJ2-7	ASSQDRTYEQY
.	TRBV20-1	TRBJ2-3	SASVVAAGADTQY
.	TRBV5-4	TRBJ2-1	ASSRTGDEQF
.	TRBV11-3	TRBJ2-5	ASSFRSGLQETQY
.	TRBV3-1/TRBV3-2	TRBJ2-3	ASSQPGGGTDTQY
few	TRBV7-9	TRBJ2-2	ASSQRPGQVTGELF
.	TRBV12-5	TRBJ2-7	ASGGAYEQY
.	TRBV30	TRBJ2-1	AWSARLAGIDEQF
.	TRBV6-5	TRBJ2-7	ASIGLAGVSEQY
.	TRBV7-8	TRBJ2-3	ASSLVNRGTTDTQY
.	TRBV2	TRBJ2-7	ASSEGSGSYEQY
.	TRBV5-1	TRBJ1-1	ASSSQTGNTEAF
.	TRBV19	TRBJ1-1	ASSNTGNTEAF
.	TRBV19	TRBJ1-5	ASRPHTRGVGQPQH
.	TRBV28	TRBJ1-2	ASSTQGRGAYGYT
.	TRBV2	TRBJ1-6	ASSAEGSGSPLH
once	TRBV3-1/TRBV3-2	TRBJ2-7	ASSQGTPSYEQY
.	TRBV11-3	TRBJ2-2	ASSLDWGRGHGELF
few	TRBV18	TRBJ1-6	ASSPRTGDNSPLH
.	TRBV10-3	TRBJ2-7	AISEGTGGEPIALKPY
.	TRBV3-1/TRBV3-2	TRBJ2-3	ASSQALAGAGDTQY
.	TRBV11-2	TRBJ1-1	ASSLAGENTEAF
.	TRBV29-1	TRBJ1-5	SVRELDQPQH
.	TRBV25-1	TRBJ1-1	ASTLWGDENTEAF
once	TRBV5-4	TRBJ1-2	ASSFDRQGNYGYT
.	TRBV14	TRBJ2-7	ASSQEIGNRGTGEQY
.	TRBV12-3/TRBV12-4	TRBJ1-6	ASRVGAASPLH
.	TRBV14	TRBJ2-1	ASSQERAGNEQF
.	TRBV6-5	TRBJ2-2	ASSYFSGGELF
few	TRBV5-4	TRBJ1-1	ASSLMGPPRGAF
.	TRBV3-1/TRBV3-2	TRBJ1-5	ASSPSRGVNQPQH
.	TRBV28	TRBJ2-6	ASTPLNRGLNVLT
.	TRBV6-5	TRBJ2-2	ASSRSRSTGELF
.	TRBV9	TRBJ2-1	ASSDPSGSGAYNEQF
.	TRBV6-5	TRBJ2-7	ASSQGSSYEQY
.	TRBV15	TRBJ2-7	ATSRDGGQKIKYEQY
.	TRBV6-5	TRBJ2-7	ASPPEASSYEQY
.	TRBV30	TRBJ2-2	ACWDRANTGELF
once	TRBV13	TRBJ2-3	ASSLGGHTDTQY
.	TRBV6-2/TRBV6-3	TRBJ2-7	ASSLASGTTLGEQY
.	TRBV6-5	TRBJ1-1	ASSYGGQVRTEAF
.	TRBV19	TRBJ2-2	ASSIVTSVTGELF
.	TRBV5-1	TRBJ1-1	ASSLIRGKGTEAF
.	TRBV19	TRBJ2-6	ASSPRRTGANVLT